Presented here are 30 T cell receptor beta chains from one specimen sequenced in a study of OX40 agonist ivuxolimab in advanced cancers. Library construction relied on the immunoSEQ multiplex PCR assay. TCRdb provides this immuneACCESS table in a form limited to in-frame rearrangements. Some clones are lacking; in checked studies, under half of them reflect an unresolved V gene, and why the rest are absent is not known. The sample contains under 100,000 clones, under 85% of them found a single time. The biggest ten clones account for about 5.5% of the sample. The material was CD4+ or CD8+ T cells sorted from blood, obtained in a trial of the OX40 agonist ivuxolimab. All receptors come from an adult with an advanced solid tumor such as melanoma, head and neck, liver or kidney cancer.

The V gene is TRBV7-8, the J gene TRBJ1-1; the D is unclear. CDR3 length equals 12 residues. Germline lookup yields CDR1 SGHVS and CDR2 FQNEAQ. The V and J ends lost 3 bases and 4 bases respectively, with 6 bases between them. CDR3 loop: CASSLDFTEAFF. The CDR3 DNA reads as TGTGCCAGCAGCTTGGATTTCACTGAAGCTTTCTTT.

The gene calls are TRBV7-9 and TRBJ2-7; possibly TRBD2 for D (6 bases). Germline CDR1 SEHNR, CDR2 FQNEAQ (reference sequence). The CDR3 sequence is 14 residues long. Deletions cut 5 bases from V and 2 bases from J, with 13 bases between. As DNA, the CDR3 is TGTGCCAGCAGCGGGCCGCGGGGTCCCTACGAGCAGTACTTC. It yields the protein CASSGPRGPYEQYF.

This clone showed up just a few times. This chain joins TRBV9 and TRBJ1-2, with TRBD1 matching 9 bases. The germline CDR1 and CDR2 sequences are SGDLS and YYNGEE. The CDR3 is made up of 18 amino acids. V lost 0 bases and J lost 5; bases outside the gene matches: 14. CDR3 DNA: TGTGCCAGCAGCGTAGGATCCCGGTGGGGACAGGGAGAATATGGCTACACCTTC. It specifies CASSVGSRWGQGEYGYTF.

The V call is TRBV7-2, the J call TRBJ2-7, with 9 bases identical to TRBD2. V was clipped by 1 base and J by 2 bases; unmatched bases: 6. This CDR3 spans 16 amino acids. Germline CDR1 reads SGHTA; CDR2 reads FQGNSA. In nucleotides, the CDR3 is TGTGCCAGCAGCTTAGGAGGGCTAGCGGGGACCTACGAGCAGTACTTC. Its translation is CASSLGGLAGTYEQYF.

The V call is TRBV9, the J call TRBJ2-1; D is possibly TRBD2 (6 bases). Trimming shortened V by 1 base and J by 0 bases, and 14 bases separated the two germline ends. The CDR3 sequence is 17 residues long. Germline V gene data show CDR1 as SGDLS and CDR2 as YYNGEE. The CDR3 sequence is CASSVSGRGSSYNEQFF. As DNA, the CDR3 is TGTGCCAGCAGCGTAAGCGGACGGGGGAGCTCCTACAATGAGCAGTTCTTC.

V gene TRBV19 combines with J gene TRBJ1-1; D remains ambiguous. Germline CDR1 LNHDA, CDR2 SQIVND (reference sequence). Trimming shortened V by 1 base and J by 1 base, and 13 bases separated the two germline ends. This CDR3 spans 16 amino acids. The chain's CDR3 is CASSIGLAAKNTEAFF. The CDR3 DNA reads TGTGCCAGTAGTATAGGTTTGGCAGCCAAGAACACTGAAGCTTTCTTT.

Written as DNA, the CDR3 is TGCGCCAGCAGCTTGATGCATGGCAATGAGCAGTTCTTC. Its protein is CASSLMHGNEQFF. The chain carries TRBV5-1 and TRBJ2-1; D not resolved. The germline V gene encodes CDR1 SGHRS and CDR2 YFSETQ. V dropped 1 base and J dropped 6 bases, with 8 bases sitting between them. This CDR3 is 13 amino acids long.

This clone was seen more than once but under ten times. V is TRBV19 and J is TRBJ2-7; the match to TRBD1 covers 7 bases. Germline V gene data show CDR1 as LNHDA and CDR2 as SQIVND (reference sequence). V trimming: 3 bases; J trimming: 0 bases; junction bases outside the gene matches: 5. This CDR3 contains 15 residues. As DNA, the CDR3 is TGTGCCAGTAGTATCTCGGACAGGAGCTCCTACGAGCAGTACTTC. It yields the protein CASSISDRSSYEQYF. Drawing the rest from reference TRBV19 and TRBJ2-7, the complete variable domain is DGGITQSPKYLFRKEGQNVTLSCEQNLNHDAMYWYRQDPGQGLRLIYYSQIVNDFQKGDIAEGYSVSREKKESFPLTVTSAQKNPTAFYLCASSISDRSSYEQYFGPGTRLTVT.

This clone was observed a few times. The chain joins TRBV6-1 to TRBJ1-2; 7 bases are a match to TRBD1. V gave up 3 bases and J gave up 4 bases; unmatched junction bases: 5. The CDR3 loop spans 14 amino acids. Germline CDR1 is MNHNS and CDR2 is SASEGT. The CDR3 DNA sequence: TGTGCCAGCAGTGATTGGGACAGCTCCTATGGCTACACCTTC. As protein: CASSDWDSSYGYTF.

This chain uses TRBV5-1 with TRBJ1-2; 8 bases fit TRBD1. Germline loops: CDR1 SGHRS, CDR2 YFSETQ. This CDR3 has 14 amino acids. The ends lost 3 bases at V and 4 bases at J; junction bases unmatched: 5. The CDR3 region is CASSSVTGAYGYTF. The CDR3 coding sequence is TGCGCCAGCAGCTCCGTGACAGGGGCCTATGGCTACACCTTC.

The chain employs TRBV5-1 and TRBJ2-3, with D possibly TRBD1 on 6 matching bases. This CDR3 spans 16 amino acids. Germline V CDR1 and CDR2: SGHRS, YFSETQ. Trimming cost V 4 bases and J 0 bases, with 15 bases left between them. CDR3 region: CASSPADSSSTDTQYF. For the CDR3, the DNA is TGCGCCAGCAGCCCCGCGGACAGTTCGAGCACAGATACGCAGTATTTT.

The rearrangement uses TRBV4-3 and TRBJ1-6, with no clear D. Germline lookup yields CDR1 LGHNA and CDR2 YSLEER. This CDR3 region has 16 residues. The ends were cut back, 1 base at V and 5 bases at J, with 12 bases in the middle. The CDR3 is CASSQGIGGHNSPLHF. Here the CDR3 DNA reads TGCGCCAGCAGCCAAGGTATTGGCGGTCATAATTCACCCCTCCACTTT.

This chain joins TRBV7-9 and TRBJ1-3; D remains unclear. The germline CDR1 and CDR2 sequences are SEHNR and FQNEAQ (reference sequence). Trimming took 1 base from V and 0 from J, leaving 7 bases between them. The CDR3 consists of 15 residues. CDR3 sequence (DNA): TGTGCCAGCAGCTTAGGAGGGTCCTCTGGAAACACCATATATTTT. Its translation is CASSLGGSSGNTIYF.

The rearrangement joins TRBV21-1 to TRBJ2-7; TRBD2 reflects the table's D call only, with no check against the DNA. TRBV21-1 is classified as a pseudogene. The CDR3 has 17 residues. In nucleotides, the CDR3 is TGTGCCAGCAGCAAAAAGAGGGCTAGCGGAAACTCCTACGAGCAGTACTTC. It specifies CASSKKRASGNSYEQYF.

This chain joins TRBV30 and TRBJ2-7; possibly TRBD1 for D (6 bases). V lost 5 bases and J 0 bases, leaving 14 bases between the germline ends. The CDR3 consists of 14 residues. CDR1 and CDR2 (germline): GTSNPN, SVGIG (reference sequence). For the CDR3, the DNA is TGTGCCTGGGATCGCACGGACAGCTCCTACGAGCAGTACTTC. It is translated as CAWDRTDSSYEQYF.

This rearrangement joins TRBV27 to TRBJ2-1, with D perhaps matching TRBD2 (5 bases). V was clipped by 1 base and J by 6 bases, with 13 bases between them. Germline lookup yields CDR1 MNHEY and CDR2 SMNVEV (reference sequence). There are 15 residues in the CDR3. In DNA form, the CDR3 reads TGTGCCAGCAGTTTATGGGAGAAGGTTGGCAATGAGCAGTTCTTC. The encoded protein is CASSLWEKVGNEQFF.

The chain recombines TRBV2 with TRBJ2-3, with 7 bases fitting TRBD2. Germline V gives CDR1 SNHLY, CDR2 FYNNEI. The CDR3 spans 13 residues. V shed 6 bases and J 8 bases; nucleotides not matched to a gene: 8. The DNA of the CDR3 is TGTGCCAGCAGACCCCGGGGGGTCGGTACGCAGTATTTT. It encodes CASRPRGVGTQYF.

The chain is built from TRBV6-5 and TRBJ1-1; D is ambiguous. CDR1 and CDR2 from the germline V gene are MNHEY and SVGAGI. The CDR3 runs to 13 residues. Deletions cut 5 bases from V and 11 bases from J, with 18 bases between. In nucleotides, the CDR3 is TGTGCCAGCAGTACCGAGGGCACCCGGGAGGCTTTCTTT. Protein product: CASSTEGTREAFF.

The chain uses TRBV7-3 and TRBJ2-1; D is ambiguous. Germline V gene sequence: CDR1 SGHTA, CDR2 FQGTGA. Trimming removed 4 bases at V and 6 bases at J, with 10 bases between. The CDR3 consists of 13 residues. The CDR3 sequence is CASSSTHANEQFF. CDR3 sequence (DNA): TGTGCCAGCAGCTCGACTCACGCCAATGAGCAGTTCTTC.

This chain links TRBV7-2 with TRBJ1-1, with D unresolved. The germline V and J ends were trimmed by 1 base and 0 bases, with 3 bases remaining between them. The CDR3 extends over 13 amino acids. Germline loops: CDR1 SGHTA, CDR2 FQGNSA. Here the CDR3 DNA reads TGTGCCAGCAGCTTAGAAGTGAACACTGAAGCTTTCTTT. Translating gives CASSLEVNTEAFF.

The rearrangement joins TRBV5-8 to TRBJ2-5; D not certain. Germline-derived CDR1 and CDR2 are SGHTS and YDEGEE. The germline V and J ends were trimmed by 1 base and 2 bases, with 9 bases remaining between them. The CDR3 loop spans 14 amino acids. The CDR3 is CASSLMGFQETQYF. In DNA form, the CDR3 reads TGTGCCAGCAGCTTGATGGGGTTTCAAGAGACCCAGTACTTC.

V usage is TRBV4-2 and J usage is TRBJ2-1; D is perhaps TRBD1 or TRBD2 (5 bases each). The CDR3 has 15 amino acids. From germline, CDR1 is LGHNA and CDR2 YNFKEQ. The V end lost 5 bases, the J end lost 1 base, and 12 bases lay between the germline ends. CDR3 sequence: CASSARDGSYNEQFF. The CDR3 DNA reads as TGTGCCAGCAGCGCCCGGGACGGTTCCTACAATGAGCAGTTCTTC.

As concerns this clone: Other DNA sequences from this sample encode an identical CDR3 as well. This chain connects TRBV2 to TRBJ2-1; the D gene could be TRBD1 or TRBD2 (7 bases each). The V and J ends lost 2 bases and 9 bases respectively, with 14 bases between them. CDR3 size: 14 residues. The germline gives CDR1 SNHLY, CDR2 FYNNEI. Here the CDR3 reads CASSESAGGGEQFF. The CDR3 DNA follows: TGTGCCAGCAGTGAATCGGCAGGGGGGGGTGAGCAGTTCTTC.

The CDR3 spells CASSLADPSGRAEHYEQYF. CDR3 sequence (DNA): TGTGCCAGCAGCTTAGCGGACCCTAGCGGGAGGGCCGAGCACTACGAGCAGTACTTC. This chain joins TRBV7-2 and TRBJ2-7, with TRBD2 identical over 12 bases. This CDR3 spans 19 amino acids. Germline CDR1 is SGHTA and CDR2 is FQGNSA. V lost 0 bases, J lost 3 bases, and 12 bases stayed unmatched.

V usage is TRBV5-1 and J usage is TRBJ1-4, with a possible D match to TRBD1 (6 bases). V gave up 6 bases and J gave up 3 bases, with 18 bases separating them. The germline gives CDR1 SGHRS, CDR2 YFSETQ. The CDR3 runs 16 residues. The CDR3 sequence is CASTQGLHQANEKLFF. CDR3 nucleotide sequence: TGCGCCAGCACCCAGGGGCTACATCAAGCTAATGAAAAACTGTTTTTT.

This clone has a single count. The CDR3 bases are TGTGCCAGTAGTACCTCCACCCTAGTCAACAATGAGCAGTTCTTC. It codes for CASSTSTLVNNEQFF. This rearrangement joins TRBV19 to TRBJ2-1; the D is unclear. Germline assignment: CDR1 LNHDA and CDR2 SQIVND (reference sequence). V was cut by 4 bases and J by 5 bases, with 15 bases left in between. The CDR3 is made up of 15 amino acids.

The chain is built from TRBV27 and TRBJ1-4; 7 positions agree with TRBD1. V lost 9 bases, J lost 7 bases, and 8 bases stayed unmatched. Germline CDR1 is MNHEY and CDR2 is SMNVEV (reference sequence). The CDR3 has 13 amino acids. The chain's CDR3 is CASSQGIREKLFF. The CDR3 bases are TGTGCCAGTTCACAGGGGATTCGTGAAAAACTGTTTTTT.

The chain couples TRBV4-3 to TRBJ2-1; tentative D call: TRBD2 (5 bases). The V end was cut by 6 bases, the J end by 5 bases, with 5 bases between. Germline V gene sequence: CDR1 LGHNA, CDR2 YSLEER. The CDR3 has 11 residues. The DNA of the CDR3 is TGCGCCAGCAGGGAGGACAATGAGCAGTTCTTC. Protein sequence: CASREDNEQFF.

The chain links TRBV18 to TRBJ2-5; D not certain. Trimming cost V 2 bases and J 5 bases, with 3 bases left between them. The CDR3 is 11 amino acids. Per germline, CDR1 KGHSH and CDR2 LQKENI. CDR3 nucleotides: TGTGCCAGCTCACCAACCGAGACCCAGTACTTC. Translation gives CASSPTETQYF.

The chain uses TRBV30 and TRBJ1-2; 8 bases are a match to TRBD1. With V trimmed by 3 bases and J by 7 bases, 10 bases remained unmatched. The CDR3 is 14 amino acids. In germline, CDR1 is GTSNPN, CDR2 SVGIG (reference sequence). CDR3 residues: CAWRGNRGTGGYTF. CDR3 nucleotide sequence: TGTGCCTGGAGAGGAAACAGGGGGACAGGTGGCTACACCTTC.